What follows are 26 T cell receptor beta chains derived from one specimen sequenced in a study of blood T cell repertoires in COVID-19. Sequencing used immunoSEQ multiplex PCR; TCRdb keeps in-frame clones, though not all of them. The table shows around 160,000 clones, with over 85% occurring only once. The specimen was peripheral blood. The source is a man aged 55-75 years with active or convalescent COVID-19.

This sequence joins TRBV12-3 or TRBV12-4 and TRBJ2-2; tentatively, D is TRBD1 (5 bases). V lost 4 bases to trimming and J lost 5 bases, with 8 bases between them. The CDR3 runs 13 residues. The DNA for the CDR3 is TGTGCCAGCAGTTCTCAGGGAACCGGGGAGCTGTTTTTT. Translated, it gives CASSSQGTGELFF.

The gene calls are TRBV10-3 and TRBJ2-2; D not certain. Trimming shortened V by 3 bases and J by 2 bases, and 10 bases separated the two germline ends. The CDR3 contains 15 residues. Per germline, CDR1 ENHRY and CDR2 SYGVKD. CDR3 in DNA: TGTGCCATCAGTGAAGCTCCGACTAACACCGGGGAGCTGTTTTTT. As protein: CAISEAPTNTGELFF.

The V call is TRBV3-1 (or the pseudogene TRBV3-2), the J call TRBJ2-5; 14 nucleotides align to TRBD2. CDR3 length equals 16 residues. The germline CDR1 and CDR2 sequences are LGHDT and YNNKEL (reference sequence). Trimming cost V 4 bases and J 2 bases; bases outside gene matches: 3. The DNA for the CDR3 is TGTGCCAGCAGCCTGGGACTAGCGGGAGTTCAAGAGACCCAGTACTTC. Protein: CASSLGLAGVQETQYF.

This clone was observed a single time. V is TRBV2 and J is TRBJ1-5; TRBD1 is a possible D gene (5 bases). Between the trimmed V and J ends, which lost 7 bases and 0 bases, there was a span of 13 bases. Germline CDR1 and CDR2: SNHLY and FYNNEI. This CDR3 has 15 residues. In DNA form, the CDR3 reads TGTGCCAGCACCCAGGGTTTGAATAGCAATCAGCCCCAGCATTTT. It specifies CASTQGLNSNQPQHF.

This clone was detected only once. This chain connects TRBV5-1 to TRBJ1-6, with 7 bases identical to TRBD1. V shed 3 bases and J 9 bases; nucleotides not matched to a gene: 12. This CDR3 has 16 amino acids. From germline, CDR1 is SGHRS and CDR2 YFSETQ. CDR3 region: CASSSRDSFMGSPLHF. CDR3 nucleotide sequence: TGCGCCAGCAGCTCCCGGGACAGCTTTATGGGTTCACCCCTCCACTTT.

V gene TRBV10-1 combines with J gene TRBJ1-4; D is possibly TRBD1 (6 bases). Germline lookup yields CDR1 WNHNN and CDR2 SYGVQD (reference sequence). The length of the CDR3 is 15 residues. V was pared by 5 bases and J by 10 bases, with 20 bases between. CDR3 loop: CASSQTDSERGKLFF. CDR3 nucleotides: TGCGCCAGCAGTCAGACGGACAGCGAGCGTGGAAAACTGTTTTTT.

The chain links TRBV5-1 to TRBJ1-4; the D is unclear. The germline gives CDR1 SGHRS, CDR2 YFSETQ. This CDR3 is built from 13 residues. The V end lost 8 bases, the J end lost 1 base, and 9 bases lay between the germline ends. CDR3 coding DNA: TGCGCCAGTCGGGGAGGAACTAATGAAAAACTGTTTTTT. It specifies CASRGGTNEKLFF.

The chain combines TRBV6-6 with TRBJ1-6; 8 bases agree with TRBD1. With 0 bases clipped from V and 10 bases from J, the junction kept 5 bases outside the gene matches. This CDR3 has 15 residues. Per the germline V gene, CDR1 is MNHNY and CDR2 is SVGAGI (reference sequence). CDR3 residues: CASSYSDRVGSPLHF. DNA for the CDR3: TGTGCCAGCAGTTACTCGGACAGGGTTGGGTCACCCCTCCACTTT.

In this sample, this clone turned up once. The genes are TRBV5-1 and TRBJ2-1; 12 nucleotides align to TRBD1. The CDR3 runs to 14 residues. Germline V lookup: CDR1 SGHRS, CDR2 YFSETQ. V trimming: 5 bases; J trimming: 8 bases; junction bases outside the gene matches: 5. The CDR3: CASSWDRGLDEQFF. In DNA, the CDR3 is TGCGCCAGCAGTTGGGACAGGGGGCTCGATGAGCAGTTCTTC.

The CDR3 sequence is CASSLMNRVFEQFF. Written as DNA, the CDR3 is TGTGCCAGCAGCTTGATGAACAGGGTTTTCGAGCAGTTCTTC. This rearrangement joins TRBV7-2 to TRBJ2-1; the D gene is possibly TRBD1 (6 bases). The germline gives CDR1 SGHTA, CDR2 FQGNSA. The CDR3 length is 14 residues. Trimming removed 3 bases from V and 10 bases from J, with 16 bases in between. Full variable domain (rest looked up from reference TRBV7-2 and TRBJ2-1): GAGVSQSPSNKVTEKGKDVELRCDPISGHTALYWYRQSLGQGLEFLIYFQGNSAPDKSGLPSDRFSAERTGGSVSTLTIQRTQQEDSAVYLCASSLMNRVFEQFFGPGTRLTVL.

This chain links TRBV7-9 with TRBJ2-7; 7 positions match TRBD1. CDR3 length: 15 amino acids. CDR1 is SEHNR, CDR2 FQNEAQ, per germline (reference sequence). V lost 0 bases and J lost 2; bases outside the gene matches: 4. Here the CDR3 reads CASSLATGITYEQYF. The CDR3 DNA is TGTGCCAGCAGCTTAGCGACAGGGATAACCTACGAGCAGTACTTC.

The chain recombines TRBV7-2 with TRBJ1-6, with D unresolved. The germline V gene has CDR1 SGHTA and CDR2 FQGNSA. This CDR3 is built from 14 residues. V lost 5 bases and J 6 bases, leaving 11 bases between the germline ends. The chain's CDR3 is CASSRGEGNSPLHF. The CDR3 DNA sequence: TGTGCCAGCAGCCGCGGGGAAGGTAATTCACCCCTCCACTTT.

The gene calls are TRBV6-1 and TRBJ2-7, with TRBD2 as a possible D gene (5 bases). Germline V gene sequence: CDR1 MNHNS, CDR2 SASEGT. This CDR3 spans 20 amino acids. Between the trimmed V and J ends, which lost 3 bases and 1 base, there was a span of 28 bases. The CDR3: CASSDDPINIVGELSYEQYF. Here the CDR3 DNA reads TGTGCCAGCAGTGATGACCCGATTAACATAGTGGGAGAACTATCCTACGAGCAGTACTTC.

This clone was counted a single time. The V and J genes are TRBV19 and TRBJ2-1; no reliable D call. CDR3 size: 13 residues. Trimming took 7 bases from V and 3 from J, leaving 10 bases between them. Per germline, CDR1 LNHDA and CDR2 SQIVND (reference sequence). CDR3 DNA sequence: TGTGCCAGTAACCCCCACAGCTACAATGAGCAGTTCTTC. It encodes CASNPHSYNEQFF.

As to this clone: Other nucleotide sequences from this sample produce the same CDR3. V is TRBV7-9 and J is TRBJ1-1; D remains ambiguous. Trimming stripped 1 base from V and 8 bases from J, with 11 bases between. There are 13 residues in the CDR3. In germline, CDR1 is SEHNR, CDR2 FQNEAQ (reference sequence). CDR3 nucleotides: TGTGCCAGCAGCTTAGAAGGGTCGGGAGAAGCTTTCTTT. Its translation: CASSLEGSGEAFF.

The chain is built from TRBV30 and TRBJ2-7; D unclear. CDR3 length equals 12 residues. Germline-derived CDR1 and CDR2 are GTSNPN and SVGIG (reference sequence). V shed 0 bases and J shed 3 bases, with 6 bases lying between them. CDR3 amino acids: CAWSVQHYEQYF. The CDR3 DNA reads TGTGCCTGGAGTGTACAGCACTACGAGCAGTACTTC.

The rearrangement uses TRBV25-1 and TRBJ1-2; D not certain. This CDR3 has 14 amino acids. Trimming removed 2 bases from V and 7 bases from J, with 14 bases in between. The V gene's germline CDR1 is MGHDK and CDR2 SYGVNS. CDR3 region: CASSERNPVGGYTF. CDR3 coding DNA: TGTGCCAGCAGTGAAAGAAACCCTGTCGGTGGCTACACCTTC.

The chain joins TRBV3-1 (or the pseudogene TRBV3-2) to TRBJ2-1; no clear D gene. The CDR3 is made up of 13 amino acids. V was cut by 4 bases and J by 3 bases, with 7 bases left in between. CDR1 and CDR2 (germline): LGHDT, YNNKEL (reference sequence). The chain's CDR3 is CASSRPVYNEQFF. The CDR3 nucleotides read TGTGCCAGCAGCCGTCCGGTCTACAATGAGCAGTTCTTC.

V gene TRBV7-2 combines with J gene TRBJ2-1; 14 positions match TRBD2. Trimming removed 8 bases from V and 10 bases from J; junction bases left unmatched: 13. The V gene's germline CDR1 is SGHTA and CDR2 FQGNSA. This CDR3 comprises 16 residues. CDR3 sequence reads: CASHPPGLAGVVEQFF. The CDR3 DNA reads as TGTGCCAGCCACCCCCCGGGACTAGCGGGGGTAGTGGAGCAGTTCTTC.

This chain links TRBV7-6 with TRBJ1-5; TRBD1 agrees at 7 bases. The V segment lost 2 bases and the J segment 0 bases; nucleotides outside the gene matches: 10. CDR3 length: 18 amino acids. Germline CDR1 is SGHVS and CDR2 is FNYEAQ. DNA of the CDR3: TGTGCCAGCAGCTTATCGACAGGGACCCCATATAGCAATCAGCCCCAGCATTTT. It codes for CASSLSTGTPYSNQPQHF.

In nucleotides, the CDR3 is TGTGCCAGTAGCCAGCAGGGGCTCCTGGAGACCCAGTACTTC. This gives the protein CASSQQGLLETQYF. This sequence joins TRBV19 and TRBJ2-5; D possibly corresponds to TRBD1 (6 bases). CDR1 LNHDA and CDR2 SQIVND come from the germline V gene (reference sequence). This CDR3 is built from 14 residues. Trimming shortened V by 6 bases and J by 5 bases, and 16 bases separated the two germline ends. The full variable domain, rest sourced from reference TRBV19 and TRBJ2-5, is DGGITQSPKYLFRKEGQNVTLSCEQNLNHDAMYWYRQDPGQGLRLIYYSQIVNDFQKGDIAEGYSVSREKKESFPLTVTSAQKNPTAFYLCASSQQGLLETQYFGPGTRLLVL.

The rearrangement uses TRBV5-5 and TRBJ1-2; 7 bases fit TRBD1. Germline CDR1 reads SGHKS; CDR2 reads YYEKEE (reference sequence). J gave up 0 bases and V 4 bases, and 6 bases lay outside the gene matches. The CDR3 has 15 amino acids. As DNA, the CDR3 is TGTGCCAGCAGCCGATCCACAGGGGCTAACTATGGCTACACCTTC. As protein: CASSRSTGANYGYTF.

CDR3 region: CASSPFSSYEQYF. CDR3 nucleotides: TGCGCCAGCAGCCCTTTCAGCTCCTACGAGCAGTACTTC. The chain employs TRBV5-1 and TRBJ2-7; D is unclear. The CDR3 contains 13 residues. Germline lookup yields CDR1 SGHRS and CDR2 YFSETQ. V lost 4 bases, J lost 0 bases, and 8 bases lay in between.

This chain joins TRBV18 and TRBJ1-5, with D possibly TRBD1 on 6 matching bases. The CDR3 consists of 16 residues. V lost 1 base and J lost 2, with 12 bases in between. Germline CDR1 KGHSH, CDR2 LQKENI. The CDR3 protein is CASSPLQGFGNQPQHF. The DNA for the CDR3 is TGTGCCAGCTCACCACTACAGGGTTTCGGCAATCAGCCCCAGCATTTT.

CDR3 bases: TGTGCCAGCATAGGGGGCCGCTATGGCTACACCTTC. Its translation: CASIGGRYGYTF. V gene TRBV6-5 combines with J gene TRBJ1-2, with 7 positions matching TRBD1. V shed 7 bases, J shed 4 bases, and the junction held 3 bases outside the gene matches. Germline values: CDR1 MNHEY, CDR2 SVGAGI. The CDR3 spans 12 residues.

This clone was counted once. This chain connects TRBV5-1 to TRBJ1-2; no clear D gene. Germline V lookup: CDR1 SGHRS, CDR2 YFSETQ. The germline V and J ends were trimmed by 1 base and 0 bases, with 7 bases remaining between them. The CDR3 is made up of 14 amino acids. The CDR3 bases are TGCGCCAGCAGCTTGACAGATTCTAACTATGGCTACACCTTC. Amino acid sequence: CASSLTDSNYGYTF.